Sequencing of this T cell receptor beta chain was carried out in a study of vaccination and CD4 T cells after COVID-19. As regards this clonotype: Its antigen is not known.

Treatment defined: approximately nine-day PBMC culture with coronavirus spike peptide pools or control peptides (ViraFEST assay). Prior to the COVID-19 pandemic (2011-2018), the unexposed donor's CD4+ T cells were collected. V trimming: 2 bases; J trimming: 5 bases; junction bases outside the gene matches: 6. CDR1 DFQATT and CDR2 SNEGSKA come from the germline V gene (reference sequence). The CDR3 is made up of 15 amino acids. With the Oncomine TCR Beta short-read assay, DNA from cultured CD4+ T cells was sequenced. From CD4+ T cells that had been cultured, genomic DNA was extracted. TCRdb re-derived calls from the PCR reads in MiXCR, one entry per CDR3 protein. Of roughly 9,100 distinct CDR3 sequences listed, 35% are singletons.

The sample comprised CD4+ T cells from blood, cultured in vitro. The rearrangement uses TRBV20-1 and TRBJ2-2; TRBD2 matches at 9 bases. The clonotype originates from a human donor in good health. In nucleotides, the CDR3 is TGCAGTGCTAGAAAAGCGGGAGGAAATACCGGGGAGCTGTTTTTT. It yields the protein CSARKAGGNTGELFF.